What follows are 32 T cell receptor beta chains derived from one specimen sequenced in a study of T cells after somatic rescue of genetic block. TCRdb's copy holds only in-frame clones and misses some; the assay was immunoSEQ multiplex PCR. The data hold about 67,000 clones, with 92% observed a single time. Material: peripheral blood mononuclear cells (PBMCs). These receptors were taken from a man aged 40-49 years.

The CDR3 DNA sequence: TGCGCCAGCAGCTTAAGGGACCAAGAGACCCAGTACTTC. Protein: CASSLRDQETQYF. The gene calls are TRBV5-1 and TRBJ2-5; D ambiguous. Deletions cut 2 bases from V and 0 bases from J, with 5 bases between. The CDR3 is made up of 13 amino acids. Germline V gene sequence: CDR1 SGHRS, CDR2 YFSETQ.

The genes are TRBV7-3 and TRBJ2-2, with 7 bases that match TRBD1. The CDR3 spans 15 residues. Germline loops: CDR1 SGHTA, CDR2 FQGTGA. The V segment lost 2 bases and the J segment 6 bases; nucleotides outside the gene matches: 6. As DNA, the CDR3 is TGTGCCAGCAGCTTACAGGGGGTTGGTTCCGGGGAGCTGTTTTTT. This encodes CASSLQGVGSGELFF.

The chain joins TRBV19 to TRBJ2-7, with 9 nucleotides matching TRBD1. Germline assignment: CDR1 LNHDA and CDR2 SQIVND (reference sequence). V lost 5 bases to trimming and J lost 0 bases; unmatched junction nucleotides: 5. This CDR3 is 15 amino acids long. CDR3 sequence (DNA): TGTGCCAGTAGTCCCCAGACAGGGGGCTCCTACGAGCAGTACTTC. It yields the protein CASSPQTGGSYEQYF.

The genes are TRBV10-1 and TRBJ2-2; 7 bases are a match to TRBD1. V lost 2 bases, J lost 5 bases, and 8 bases stayed unmatched. Germline CDR1 and CDR2: WNHNN and SYGVQD (reference sequence). The CDR3 consists of 16 residues. The CDR3 DNA is TGCGCCAGCAGTGAGGGTAGGGGGCAGGGAACCGGGGAGCTGTTTTTT. Translating it yields CASSEGRGQGTGELFF.

The V and J genes are TRBV4-2 and TRBJ2-1; 7 nucleotides line up with TRBD2. CDR1 is LGHNA, CDR2 YNFKEQ, per germline. V was pared by 0 bases and J by 0 bases, with 8 bases of the junction left unmatched. CDR3 length: 18 amino acids. The CDR3 sequence is CASSQDTGRGSSYNEQFF. CDR3 sequence (DNA): TGTGCCAGCAGCCAAGATACGGGGCGGGGGAGCTCCTACAATGAGCAGTTCTTC.

The V and J genes are TRBV7-2 and TRBJ2-7; perhaps TRBD2 as D (5 bases). This CDR3 region has 12 residues. The V end was cut by 4 bases, the J end by 7 bases, with 11 bases between. The V gene's germline CDR1 is SGHTA and CDR2 FQGNSA. CDR3 DNA: TGTGCCAGCAGCTGGAATAGGAGGGAGCAGTACTTC. Encoded protein: CASSWNRREQYF.

The chain links TRBV20-1 to TRBJ2-7; D not resolved. Germline-derived CDR1 and CDR2 are DFQATT and SNEGSKA (reference sequence). The CDR3 has 10 amino acids. V was shortened by 6 bases and J by 3 bases, with 6 bases between the two germline ends. Here the CDR3 DNA reads TGCAGTGCCACAGACTACGAGCAGTACTTC. It yields the protein CSATDYEQYF.

The chain links TRBV7-9 to TRBJ2-7, with 10 bases identical to TRBD1. The V gene end was trimmed by 4 bases and the J gene end by 5 bases; junction bases not matched to a gene: 11. This CDR3 spans 16 amino acids. Per the germline V gene, CDR1 is SEHNR and CDR2 is FQNEAQ (reference sequence). In DNA, the CDR3 is TGTGCCAGCAGCTCCGCGACAGGGGGCGCAAACGACGAGCAGTACTTC. As protein: CASSSATGGANDEQYF.

The rearrangement joins TRBV5-1 to TRBJ1-1; D call uncertain. Germline CDR1 is SGHRS and CDR2 is YFSETQ. Trimming took 0 bases from V and 1 from J, leaving 7 bases between them. The CDR3 loop spans 14 amino acids. CDR3 bases: TGCGCCAGCAGCTTGGAGTACAGGAACACTGAAGCTTTCTTT. Translating gives CASSLEYRNTEAFF. Filled out from reference TRBV5-1 and TRBJ1-1, the complete variable domain reads KAGVTQTPRYLIKTRGQQVTLSCSPISGHRSVSWYQQTPGQGLQFLFEYFSETQRNKGNFPGRFSGRQFSNSRSEMNVSTLELGDSALYLCASSLEYRNTEAFFGQGTRLTVV.

This clone was observed a single time. The V gene is TRBV5-4, the J gene TRBJ2-5, with TRBD1 matching 8 bases. V was pared by 3 bases and J by 5 bases, with 6 bases of the junction left unmatched. Germline V gene lookup returns CDR1 SGHNT and CDR2 YYREEE (reference sequence). CDR3 size: 14 residues. The CDR3 DNA is TGTGCCAGCAGCTGGGGCAGGGGGCCGGAGACCCAGTACTTC. It encodes CASSWGRGPETQYF.

V gene TRBV11-2 combines with J gene TRBJ1-2; D not resolved. The germline V gene encodes CDR1 SGHAT and CDR2 FQNNGV. Trimming removed 0 bases at V and 1 base at J, with 6 bases between. This CDR3 has 14 amino acids. The CDR3 sequence: CASSLERVNYGYTF. The CDR3 DNA reads as TGTGCCAGCAGCTTAGAACGGGTTAACTATGGCTACACCTTC.

This clone was detected once. This chain uses TRBV14 with TRBJ2-7, with D possibly called TRBD1 or TRBD2 (6 bases each). CDR1 SGHDN and CDR2 FVKESK come from the germline V gene. The ends were cut back, 3 bases at V and 0 bases at J, with 18 bases in the middle. The CDR3 sequence is 17 residues long. The CDR3 reads CASSHLNSGGASYEQYF. CDR3 DNA sequence: TGTGCCAGCAGCCACCTCAATTCCGGGGGCGCCTCCTACGAGCAGTACTTC.

In this sample, this clone turned up a few times. V gene TRBV16 combines with J gene TRBJ1-5; possibly TRBD1 for D (5 bases). Trimming removed 2 bases at V and 7 bases at J, with 12 bases between. CDR1 is KGHSY, CDR2 FQNENV, per germline. The CDR3 runs 14 residues. The CDR3 DNA sequence: TGTGCCAGCAGCCAAATGCAGGGTGGGCAGCCCCAGCATTTT. Amino acid sequence: CASSQMQGGQPQHF.

The DNA for the CDR3 is TGTGCCAGCAGCTTACTAACCCTGAACACTGAAGCTTTCTTT. It encodes CASSLLTLNTEAFF. The chain links TRBV4-2 to TRBJ1-1; D gene uncertain. Germline loops: CDR1 LGHNA, CDR2 YNFKEQ. V was clipped by 5 bases and J by 0 bases, with 10 bases between them. This CDR3 comprises 14 residues.

The chain employs TRBV6-5 and TRBJ2-1, with 9 nucleotides matching TRBD2. Germline trimming cut 3 bases from V and 6 bases from J; bases unmatched to any gene: 6. CDR1 MNHEY and CDR2 SVGAGI come from the germline V gene. The CDR3 has 15 residues. CDR3 DNA: TGTGCCAGCAGTTATGGAGGCGGGGGGGTCAATGAGCAGTTCTTC. This sequence encodes CASSYGGGGVNEQFF.

The J gene is TRBJ2-2, the V gene TRBV4-1, with D unresolved. CDR3 length equals 13 residues. Germline-derived CDR1 and CDR2 are MGHRA and YSYEKL. Trimming stripped 1 base from V and 4 bases from J, with 4 bases between. The CDR3 region is CASSQAATGELFF. The CDR3 DNA reads TGCGCCAGCAGCCAAGCCGCCACCGGGGAGCTGTTTTTT.

This chain joins TRBV7-7 and TRBJ2-5, with D maybe TRBD2 (5 bases). Looked up from germline, CDR1 is SSHAT and CDR2 is FNYEAQ (reference sequence). V was trimmed by 5 bases and J by 9 bases, leaving 22 bases between them. There are 15 residues in the CDR3. The CDR3 nucleotides are TGTGCCAGCAGCCCCACAGACTCCGCGGGCATGGCCCAGTACTTC. This sequence encodes CASSPTDSAGMAQYF.

The DNA for the CDR3 is TGCGCCAGCAGTGAGGACCTCACCTCCGATACGCAGTATTTT. Translating it yields CASSEDLTSDTQYF. The V call is TRBV10-1, the J call TRBJ2-3; the D is unclear. The CDR3 covers 14 residues. The germline gives CDR1 WNHNN, CDR2 SYGVQD (reference sequence). The ends were cut back, 2 bases at V and 6 bases at J, with 12 bases in the middle.

The CDR3 DNA sequence: TGTGCCAGCAGCACCCTCAGGGGGGGCTCGAACACAGATACGCAGTATTTT. Translated: CASSTLRGGSNTDTQYF. The chain employs TRBV28 and TRBJ2-3; D may be TRBD1 or TRBD2 (7 bases each). Germline V gives CDR1 MDHEN, CDR2 SYDVKM. Deletions cut 6 bases from V and 2 bases from J, with 21 bases between. The CDR3 runs to 17 residues.

This clone was observed once. This chain joins TRBV5-5 and TRBJ2-7; no reliable D call. The CDR3 has 14 residues. V gave up 3 bases and J gave up 3 bases, with 13 bases separating them. In germline, CDR1 is SGHKS, CDR2 YYEKEE (reference sequence). The CDR3 region is CASSSEAISYEQYF. The DNA of the CDR3 is TGTGCCAGCAGCTCTGAAGCGATCAGCTACGAGCAGTACTTC.

CDR3 loop: CASSVASPGGVQFF. The DNA for the CDR3 is TGTGCCAGCAGCGTAGCGTCCCCGGGAGGGGTGCAGTTCTTC. The J gene is TRBJ2-1, the V gene TRBV9; 8 nucleotides align to TRBD2. The germline V gene encodes CDR1 SGDLS and CDR2 YYNGEE. With V trimmed by 0 bases and J by 12 bases, 8 bases remained unmatched. The CDR3 is 14 residues long. Using reference TRBV9 and TRBJ2-1 for the parts outside the CDR3, the full variable domain is DSGVTQTPKHLITATGQRVTLRCSPRSGDLSVYWYQQSLDQGLQFLIQYYNGEERAKGNILERFSAQQFPDLHSELNLSSLELGDSALYFCASSVASPGGVQFFGPGTRLTVL.

The chain has TRBV4-1 and TRBJ2-5; no reliable D call. Trimming cost V 2 bases and J 5 bases, with 9 bases left between them. This CDR3 spans 13 amino acids. Germline-derived CDR1 and CDR2 are MGHRA and YSYEKL. For the CDR3, the DNA is TGCGCCAGCAGCCAATGGCGACGGGAGACCCAGTACTTC. Translating it yields CASSQWRRETQYF.

V and J are TRBV4-1 and TRBJ1-3; tentatively, D is TRBD1 (6 bases). CDR1 and CDR2 from the germline V gene are MGHRA and YSYEKL. CDR3 length equals 16 residues. V was shortened by 3 bases and J by 7 bases, with 19 bases between the two germline ends. CDR3 nucleotides: TGCGCCAGCAGCCATCTCCTAGGGGGGAACCGGAACACCATATATTTT. Its translation is CASSHLLGGNRNTIYF.

This chain uses TRBV11-2 with TRBJ2-7; 12 bases align to TRBD1. This CDR3 has 15 residues. Germline-derived CDR1 and CDR2 are SGHAT and FQNNGV. The V gene end was trimmed by 5 bases and the J gene end by 7 bases; junction bases not matched to a gene: 9. CDR3 amino acids: CASSPRDRGLLEQYF. The CDR3 coding sequence is TGTGCCAGCAGCCCCCGGGACAGGGGGCTTTTGGAGCAGTACTTC.

This chain links TRBV28 with TRBJ1-2, with D perhaps matching TRBD1 (6 bases). CDR3 length: 17 amino acids. The germline V and J ends were trimmed by 4 bases and 3 bases, with 21 bases remaining between them. Germline V lookup: CDR1 MDHEN, CDR2 SYDVKM. The CDR3 protein is CASSSATRAGDYYGYTF. CDR3 nucleotide sequence: TGTGCCAGCAGTTCCGCAACCAGGGCAGGGGACTACTATGGCTACACCTTC.

The chain couples TRBV2 to TRBJ1-4, with D unresolved. The CDR3 is 15 amino acids. The germline V gene has CDR1 SNHLY and CDR2 FYNNEI. Trimming pared 8 bases from V and 2 bases from J, leaving 15 bases between. The CDR3 spells CASGQEGTTNEKLFF. The DNA of the CDR3 is TGTGCCAGCGGGCAGGAGGGCACGACTAATGAAAAACTGTTTTTT.

The V call is TRBV28, the J call TRBJ1-1; no clear D. Trimming removed 3 bases at V and 4 bases at J, with 9 bases between. CDR1 is MDHEN, CDR2 SYDVKM, per germline. This CDR3 region has 13 residues. Written as DNA, the CDR3 is TGTGCCAGCAGTTTTGTAGTAACCACTGAAGCTTTCTTT. Translated, it gives CASSFVVTTEAFF. Based on the CDR3 plus reference TRBV28 and TRBJ1-1, the full variable domain is DVKVTQSSRYLVKRTGEKVFLECVQDMDHENMFWYRQDPGLGLRLIYFSYDVKMKEKGDIPEGYSVSREKKERFSLILESASTNQTSMYLCASSFVVTTEAFFGQGTRLTVV.

This chain uses TRBV10-3 with TRBJ2-3; the match to TRBD1 covers 9 bases. V gave up 4 bases and J gave up 0 bases; unmatched junction bases: 2. The CDR3 is 15 amino acids. Germline CDR1 is ENHRY and CDR2 is SYGVKD. The CDR3 sequence is CAISADRGSTDTQYF. Here the CDR3 DNA reads TGTGCCATCAGTGCGGACAGGGGCAGCACAGATACGCAGTATTTT.

The chain employs TRBV5-1 and TRBJ2-1; TRBD1 matches 7 bases. J gave up 1 base and V 4 bases, and 5 bases lay outside the gene matches. Germline loops: CDR1 SGHRS, CDR2 YFSETQ. The CDR3 runs to 15 residues. The CDR3, as DNA: TGCGCCAGCAGCCAGGGGGATTTATCCTACAATGAGCAGTTCTTC. The encoded protein is CASSQGDLSYNEQFF.

The rearrangement links TRBV9 to TRBJ2-7; no reliable D call. The CDR3 loop spans 11 amino acids. Germline lookup yields CDR1 SGDLS and CDR2 YYNGEE. V lost 0 bases to trimming and J lost 7 bases, with 5 bases between them. As DNA, the CDR3 is TGTGCCAGCAGCGTAGATGGGGAGCAGTACTTC. The encoded protein is CASSVDGEQYF.

This chain uses TRBV7-2 with TRBJ2-7, with TRBD1 matching 7 bases. The CDR3 runs 14 residues. The germline CDR1 and CDR2 sequences are SGHTA and FQGNSA. V gave up 5 bases and J gave up 0 bases; unmatched junction bases: 4. CDR3 DNA sequence: TGTGCCAGCAGCATCCAGGGGGTCTCCTACGAGCAGTACTTC. This translates into CASSIQGVSYEQYF. The entire variable domain, with the rest obtained from reference TRBV7-2 and TRBJ2-7, is as follows: GAGVSQSPSNKVTEKGKDVELRCDPISGHTALYWYRQSLGQGLEFLIYFQGNSAPDKSGLPSDRFSAERTGGSVSTLTIQRTQQEDSAVYLCASSIQGVSYEQYFGPGTRLTVT.

This chain joins TRBV29-1 and TRBJ1-4; D possibly corresponds to TRBD1 (5 bases). Germline V CDR1 and CDR2: SQVTM, ANQGSEA. The V and J ends lost 0 bases and 7 bases respectively, with 9 bases between them. The CDR3 has 13 residues. The CDR3 DNA sequence: TGCAGCGTTGAAGACAGGGAGGGTGAAAAACTGTTTTTT. As protein: CSVEDREGEKLFF.